Shown below are 10 T cell receptor beta chains from a single sample sequenced in a study of T cells after yellow fever vaccination. One entry per CDR3 protein results from TCRdb running MiXCR on the 5' RACE reads. The sample lists 500,000 to 700,000 distinct CDR3 sequences; over 15% were seen once. The specimen comprised PBMCs, sampled 15 days after the yellow fever booster vaccination. The receptor set was obtained from a man under 40 who received the YFV17D yellow fever vaccine.

The V call is TRBV12-3 or TRBV12-4, the J call TRBJ2-5; D is unresolved. V was clipped by 6 bases and J by 2 bases, with 13 bases between them. The CDR3 is 14 amino acids. The CDR3 sequence: CASSRPILQETQYF. The DNA for the CDR3 is TGTGCCAGCAGCAGACCGATCTTGCAAGAGACCCAGTACTTC.

This chain joins TRBV29-1 and TRBJ2-7; 13 bases agree with TRBD2. With V trimmed by 4 bases and J by 4 bases, 4 bases remained unmatched. Germline CDR1 SQVTM, CDR2 ANQGSEA. The CDR3 loop spans 14 amino acids. The CDR3 loop is CSVGPGLAGYEQYF. The DNA for the CDR3 is TGCAGCGTTGGTCCGGGACTAGCGGGATACGAGCAGTACTTC.

This sequence joins TRBV6-6 and TRBJ2-1; D not resolved. Per germline, CDR1 MNHNY and CDR2 SVGAGI (reference sequence). The V end was cut by 8 bases, the J end by 8 bases, with 10 bases between. The CDR3 loop spans 11 amino acids. CDR3 in amino acids: CASPSADEQFF. CDR3 sequence (DNA): TGTGCCAGCCCGTCGGCGGATGAGCAGTTCTTC.

The chain couples TRBV7-2 to TRBJ2-3; TRBD2 agrees at 11 bases. The CDR3 runs to 15 residues. The germline V gene encodes CDR1 SGHTA and CDR2 FQGNSA. The V gene end was trimmed by 7 bases and the J gene end by 1 base; junction bases not matched to a gene: 4. In nucleotides, the CDR3 is TGTGCCAGCATCAGGGGACTAGCGGGCACAGATACGCAGTATTTT. Its protein is CASIRGLAGTDTQYF.

This clonotype was observed a handful of times. The chain recombines TRBV18 with TRBJ2-3, with a tentative D call TRBD2 (5 bases). The CDR3 spans 16 residues. The V gene lost 3 bases and the J gene lost 2 bases, with 15 bases spanning the gap. The germline CDR1 and CDR2 sequences are KGHSH and LQKENI. CDR3 in amino acids: CASSPIVGEATDTQYF. CDR3 coding DNA: TGTGCCAGCTCACCTATTGTGGGAGAAGCCACAGATACGCAGTATTTT.

This chain joins TRBV7-9 and TRBJ2-3, with TRBD2 matching over 10 bases. The CDR3 is 16 amino acids. The trim removed 5 bases at V and 2 bases at J, leaving 7 bases unmatched. Germline assignment: CDR1 SEHNR and CDR2 FQNEAQ (reference sequence). CDR3 region: CASSHSLAGDTDTQYF. The CDR3 DNA reads TGTGCCAGCAGCCATAGCCTAGCGGGAGACACAGATACGCAGTATTTT.

The chain joins TRBV27 to TRBJ2-1; D unclear. The CDR3 is 17 residues long. Between the trimmed V and J ends, which lost 1 base and 6 bases, there was a span of 19 bases. Germline V lookup: CDR1 MNHEY, CDR2 SMNVEV (reference sequence). The CDR3 here is CASSLFPQNVVRNEQFF. The CDR3 DNA is TGTGCCAGCAGTTTATTCCCCCAAAACGTCGTGCGCAATGAGCAGTTCTTC.

This clonotype has more than one count but fewer than ten. V is TRBV7-2 and J is TRBJ1-5; possible D gene TRBD1, 6 bases. CDR1 is SGHTA and CDR2 is FQGNSA in the germline V gene. Deletions cut 1 base from V and 7 bases from J, with 14 bases between. The CDR3 is 15 amino acids. This CDR3 is CASSLGRGGGQPQHF. CDR3 in DNA: TGTGCCAGCAGCTTAGGGCGGGGAGGGGGACAGCCCCAGCATTTT.

The chain employs TRBV4-2 and TRBJ1-5, with a possible D match to TRBD1 (6 bases). Germline assignment: CDR1 LGHNA and CDR2 YNFKEQ. V lost 11 bases and J 3 bases, leaving 23 bases between the germline ends. This CDR3 has 16 amino acids. Here the CDR3 reads CAETRVRGRANQPQHF. CDR3 nucleotide sequence: TGTGCCGAAACACGGGTCAGGGGTAGAGCCAATCAGCCCCAGCATTTT.

This clonotype was detected a few times. The CDR3 nucleotides are TGTGCCAGCAACTTTAATTTGGGCATACAGCATTTT. Its protein is CASNFNLGIQHF. The V and J genes are TRBV12-3 or TRBV12-4 and TRBJ1-5; the D is unclear. The CDR3 spans 12 residues. Trimming stripped 7 bases from V and 13 bases from J, with 17 bases between.